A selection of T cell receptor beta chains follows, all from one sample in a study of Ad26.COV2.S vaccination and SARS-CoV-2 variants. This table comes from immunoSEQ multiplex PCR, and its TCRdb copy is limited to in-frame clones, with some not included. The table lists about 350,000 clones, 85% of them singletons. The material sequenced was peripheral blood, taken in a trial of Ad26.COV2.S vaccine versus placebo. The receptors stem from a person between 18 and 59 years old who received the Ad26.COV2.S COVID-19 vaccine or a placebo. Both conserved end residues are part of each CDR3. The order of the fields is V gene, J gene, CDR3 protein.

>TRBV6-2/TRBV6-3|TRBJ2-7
CASSSDRVGSYEQYF
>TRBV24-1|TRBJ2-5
CATSDPDRAETQYF
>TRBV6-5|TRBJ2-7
CASKTAGGSYEQYF
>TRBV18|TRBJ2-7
CASSRQGSYEQYF
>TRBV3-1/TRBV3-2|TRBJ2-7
CASSLTSGGNYEQYF
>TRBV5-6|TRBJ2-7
CASTKTEYQAYEQYF
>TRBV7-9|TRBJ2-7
CASSSYRGSYYEQYF
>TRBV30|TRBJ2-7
CAWDPGQGDLYEQYF
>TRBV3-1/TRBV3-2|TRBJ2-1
CASSQAGQVGSGYSEQFF
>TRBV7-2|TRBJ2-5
CASSTPGLETQYF
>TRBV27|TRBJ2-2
CAVRRSNTGELFF
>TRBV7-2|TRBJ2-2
CASSAQGRSGTGELFF
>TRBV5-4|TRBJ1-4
CASSSAATNEKLFF
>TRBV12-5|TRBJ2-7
CASGPGRGVAYEQYF
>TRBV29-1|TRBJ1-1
CSVGRGGVTNTEAFF
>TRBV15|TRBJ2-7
CATSRGGQMSSYEQYF
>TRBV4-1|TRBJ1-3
CASSPTGMGRRGNTIYF
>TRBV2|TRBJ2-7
CASSGLAGGHNEQYF
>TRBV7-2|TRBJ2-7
CASSYGLAGMSYEQYF
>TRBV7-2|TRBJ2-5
CASSSGVETQYF
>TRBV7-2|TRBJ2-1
CASGTSGSYNEQFF
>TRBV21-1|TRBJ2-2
CASSTDRGNTGELFF
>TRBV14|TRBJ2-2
CASSLRRVGLAGNTGELFF
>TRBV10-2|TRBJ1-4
CASSDSSVNEKLFF
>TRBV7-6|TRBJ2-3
CASSLAGGPAPTDTQYF
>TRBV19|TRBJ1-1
CASSPRDRDKAFF
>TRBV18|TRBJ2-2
CASSPRRTEAGELFF
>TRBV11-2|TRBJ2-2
CASRYTGTGELFF
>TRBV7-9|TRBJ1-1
CASSHRDGNTEAFF
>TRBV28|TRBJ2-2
CATGTGNTGELFF
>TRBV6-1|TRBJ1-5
CASSEFASQPQHF
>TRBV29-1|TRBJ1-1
CSVRTGGNTEAFF
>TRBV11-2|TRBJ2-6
CASRPVGANVLTF
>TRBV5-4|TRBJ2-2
CASSLEAGKTGELFF
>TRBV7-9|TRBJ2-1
CASSSRKSGINEQFF
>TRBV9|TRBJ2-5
CASSVSGMETQYF
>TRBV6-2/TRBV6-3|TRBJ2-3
CASSATSGGADTQYF
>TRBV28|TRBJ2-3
CASSLPGVAVGLAGRDQDTQYF
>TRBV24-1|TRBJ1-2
CATNRSGGTGGYTF
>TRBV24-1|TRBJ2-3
CATSDFFSGISTDTQYF
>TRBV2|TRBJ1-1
CASSDLTGNTEAFF
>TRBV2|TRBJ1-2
CASRSAGSHGYTF
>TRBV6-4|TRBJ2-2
CASSARPGLAANTGELFF
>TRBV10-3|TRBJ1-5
CAISENTQPQHF
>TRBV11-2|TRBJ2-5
CASSRTEHETQYF
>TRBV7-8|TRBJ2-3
CASSFDMGTSGDTQYF
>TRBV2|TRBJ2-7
CASSPFSGLLGEQYF
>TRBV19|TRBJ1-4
CASSKARNEKLFF
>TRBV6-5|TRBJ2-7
CASSYRDRGNYEQYF
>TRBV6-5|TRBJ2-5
CASGQGGQGTQYF
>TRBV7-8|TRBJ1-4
CASSFSNMGAKLFF
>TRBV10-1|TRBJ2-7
CASSDSGTGFYEQYF
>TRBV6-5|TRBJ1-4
CASSSYRGPNNEKLFF
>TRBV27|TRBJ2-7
CASSLWGQGSYEQYF